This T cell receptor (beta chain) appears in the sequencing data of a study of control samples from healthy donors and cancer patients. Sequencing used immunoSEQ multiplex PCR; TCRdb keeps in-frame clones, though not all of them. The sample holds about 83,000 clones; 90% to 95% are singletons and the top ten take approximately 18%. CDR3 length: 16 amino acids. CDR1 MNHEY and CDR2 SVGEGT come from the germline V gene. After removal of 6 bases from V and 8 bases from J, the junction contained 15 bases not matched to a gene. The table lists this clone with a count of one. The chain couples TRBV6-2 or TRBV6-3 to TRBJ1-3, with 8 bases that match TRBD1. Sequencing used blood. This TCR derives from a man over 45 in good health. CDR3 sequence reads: CASSRPGQVIVDTIYF. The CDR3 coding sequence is TGTGCCAGCAGCCGTCCGGGACAGGTGATTGTGGACACCATATATTTT.